A single T cell receptor beta chain is shown here with its context. The data stem from a study of blood T cell repertoires in COVID-19. Study details: Acute-phase and convalescent COVID-19 samples originated in the United States, Italy and Spain.

Germline lookup yields CDR1 LGHDT and CDR2 YNNKEL (reference sequence). This CDR3 has 14 amino acids. V dropped 5 bases and J dropped 5; count of bases not matched to a gene: 3. Authors' methods: Cell counts per sample came from amplifying reference gene primers. Using immunoSEQ multiplex PCR, the repertoire was profiled, and TCRdb retains in-frame clones only, with some absent. That table supplies the V and J calls and clone size; D and trimming were determined from the DNA. The sample has hundreds of thousands of clones, about 89% seen once. What was sequenced was peripheral blood. The rearrangement joins TRBV3-1 (or the pseudogene TRBV3-2) to TRBJ2-3; TRBD2 matches at 11 bases. The sequence was obtained from a woman in her thirties with COVID-19, enrolled during active disease. CDR3 sequence (DNA): TGTGCCAGCAGCATCGGACTAGCGGGAGATACGCAGTATTTT. It specifies CASSIGLAGDTQYF.